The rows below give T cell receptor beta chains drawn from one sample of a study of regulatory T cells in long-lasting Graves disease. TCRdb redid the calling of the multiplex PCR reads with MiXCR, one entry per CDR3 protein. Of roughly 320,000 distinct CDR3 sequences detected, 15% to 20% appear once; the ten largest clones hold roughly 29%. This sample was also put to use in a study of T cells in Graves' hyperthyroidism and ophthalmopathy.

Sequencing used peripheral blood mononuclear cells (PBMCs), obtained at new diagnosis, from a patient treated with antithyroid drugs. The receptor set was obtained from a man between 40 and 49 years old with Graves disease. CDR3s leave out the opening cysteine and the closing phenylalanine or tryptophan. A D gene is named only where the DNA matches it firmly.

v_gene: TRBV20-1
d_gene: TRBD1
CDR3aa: SAYGDRGRRDEQF

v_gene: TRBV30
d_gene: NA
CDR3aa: AWSGRQSGEKLF

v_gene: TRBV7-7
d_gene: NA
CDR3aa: ASSLGAAPETQY

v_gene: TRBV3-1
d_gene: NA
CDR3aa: ASSHEGSEQY

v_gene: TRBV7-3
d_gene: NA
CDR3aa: ASWTLNTEAF

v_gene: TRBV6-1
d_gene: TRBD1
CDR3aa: ASSLGQGARRAF

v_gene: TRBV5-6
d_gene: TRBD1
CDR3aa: ASTLTGGGEKLF

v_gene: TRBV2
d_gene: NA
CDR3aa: ASLRELNGEQY

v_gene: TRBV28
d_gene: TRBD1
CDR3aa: ASFQGGRGYGYT

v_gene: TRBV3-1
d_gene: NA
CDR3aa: ASSQDATASLNSPLH

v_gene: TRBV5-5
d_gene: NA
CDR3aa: ASSFGGFGGANVLT

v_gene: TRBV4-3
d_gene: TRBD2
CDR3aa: ASSLLAGRGTDTQY

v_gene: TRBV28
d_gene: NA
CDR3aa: ASSFQLETDTQY

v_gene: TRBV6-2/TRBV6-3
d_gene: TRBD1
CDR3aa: ASSQTGVLADTQY

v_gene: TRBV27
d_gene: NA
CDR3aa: ASSPQAENTEAF

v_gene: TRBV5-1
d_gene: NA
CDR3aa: ASSRDNYGYT

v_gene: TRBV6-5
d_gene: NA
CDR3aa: ASSYSLGSGSEKLF

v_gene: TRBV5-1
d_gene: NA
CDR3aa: ASMLGTYGTDTQY

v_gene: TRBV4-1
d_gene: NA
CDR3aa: ASSQEGLQGLYSPLH

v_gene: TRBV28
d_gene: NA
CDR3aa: ASSFESRGPNSPLH

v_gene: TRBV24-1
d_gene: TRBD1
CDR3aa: ATSDPDRGETGELF

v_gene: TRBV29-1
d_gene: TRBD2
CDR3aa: SVGEGTNTGELF

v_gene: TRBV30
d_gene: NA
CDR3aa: AWSGTTTNEKLF

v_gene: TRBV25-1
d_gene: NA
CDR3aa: ASREPDRPKNTEAF

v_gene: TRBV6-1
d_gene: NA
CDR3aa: ASSDSIGGETQY

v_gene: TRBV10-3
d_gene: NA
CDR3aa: AISEFRESDTQY

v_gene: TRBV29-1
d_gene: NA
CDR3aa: SVDSPEYMNTEAF

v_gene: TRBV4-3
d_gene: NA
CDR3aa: ASSQDPPGRGGTDTQY

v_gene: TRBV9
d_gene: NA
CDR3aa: ASSVGTAYSPLH

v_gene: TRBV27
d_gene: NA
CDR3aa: ASSYGRQETQY

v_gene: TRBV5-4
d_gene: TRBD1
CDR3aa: ASSDDRVRSGNTIY

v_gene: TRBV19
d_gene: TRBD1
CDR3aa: ASRDRITYGCT

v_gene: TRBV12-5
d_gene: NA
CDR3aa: ASGSGTRSYEQY

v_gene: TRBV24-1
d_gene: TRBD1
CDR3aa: ATSDPRTGGYGYT

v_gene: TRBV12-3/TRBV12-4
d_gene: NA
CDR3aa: ASSAGGNYGYT

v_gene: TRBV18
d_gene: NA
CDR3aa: ASSPPGEGNSPLH

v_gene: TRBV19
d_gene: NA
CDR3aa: ASSTTRDPDQPQH

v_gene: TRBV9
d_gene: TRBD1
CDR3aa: ASSPSGTGVQPQH

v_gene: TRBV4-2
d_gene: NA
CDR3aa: ASSPKDSEGYGYT

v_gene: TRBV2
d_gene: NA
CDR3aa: ASSPDLSGDTQY

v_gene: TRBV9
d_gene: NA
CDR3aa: ASSDGLTYQPQH

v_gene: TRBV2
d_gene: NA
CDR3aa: ASSDTVNEQF

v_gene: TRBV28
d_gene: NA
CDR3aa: ASSLSQVPLETQY

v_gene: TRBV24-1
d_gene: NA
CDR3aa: ATSGGAGTDTQY

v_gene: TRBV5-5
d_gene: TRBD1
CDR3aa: ASSLTRGSGELF

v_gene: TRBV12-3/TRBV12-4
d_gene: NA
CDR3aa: ASSLLGNTQY

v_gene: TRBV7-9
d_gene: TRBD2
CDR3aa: ASRKSGGGNEQF

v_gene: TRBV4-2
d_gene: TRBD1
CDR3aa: ASSQDYGTEYGYT

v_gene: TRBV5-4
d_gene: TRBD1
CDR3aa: ASSWAGTGDHEQF